This T cell receptor (beta chain) was found in a study of blood T cell repertoires in COVID-19. At the level of the study: The study drew acute and convalescent COVID-19 samples from the United States, Italy and Spain. T cells, B-cell-depleted T cells, or PBMCs supplied cDNA or gDNA.

V dropped 0 bases and J dropped 1; count of bases not matched to a gene: 3. Germline lookup yields CDR1 LGHNA and CDR2 YSLEER. The CDR3 length is 15 residues. Per the original data handling: The assay estimated nucleated cells by amplifying reference gene primers. Assay used: immunoSEQ multiplex PCR; TCRdb lists only in-frame clones, some missing. The V and J calls and the clone size are those of that table, but D and trimming were determined from the DNA. The data contain roughly 260,000 clones, about nine tenths of them seen just once; the ten biggest clones take up around 9.1%. This clonotype originated in a man aged 40-55 years who had recovered from COVID-19. The V gene is TRBV4-3, the J gene TRBJ2-7; TRBD2 matches 7 bases. Sequenced input: peripheral blood. CDR3: CASSQEGGLSYEQYF. CDR3 sequence (DNA): TGCGCCAGCAGCCAAGAGGGGGGACTATCCTACGAGCAGTACTTC.